This passage covers 28 T cell receptor beta chains from one sample sequenced in a study of cytomegalovirus exposure and HLA in healthy donors. The PCR used 60 Vbeta and 13 Jbeta primers. Here immunoSEQ multiplex PCR was the method, and the copy in TCRdb shows in-frame clones only, minus some. The table shows over 110,000 clones, with around 78% occurring only once. Sequenced sample: PBMCs. The source of these receptors is a woman aged 40 to 49 in good health and CMV-seropositive.

A few counts support this clone. J is TRBJ1-1 and V is TRBV5-4, with 8 bases that match TRBD1. V dropped 5 bases and J dropped 11; count of bases not matched to a gene: 8. The CDR3 sequence is 12 residues long. Germline V lookup: CDR1 SGHNT, CDR2 YYREEE (reference sequence). The CDR3 DNA reads TGTGCCAGCAGTTACCAGGGGGCTGTTGCTTTCTTT. Translation: CASSYQGAVAFF.

This clone was detected once. The CDR3 loop reads CSVGWSRITDTQYF. CDR3 sequence (DNA): TGCAGCGTTGGATGGAGTAGAATCACAGATACGCAGTATTTT. The chain links TRBV29-1 to TRBJ2-3; D is ambiguous. Trimming took off 4 bases at V and 2 bases at J, with 13 bases between the two ends. This CDR3 is built from 14 residues. The germline V gene has CDR1 SQVTM and CDR2 ANQGSEA.

The chain couples TRBV2 to TRBJ1-2; maybe TRBD1 (6 bases). Germline CDR1 and CDR2: SNHLY and FYNNEI. This CDR3 region has 15 residues. V was pared by 5 bases and J by 0 bases, with 13 bases between. Written as DNA, the CDR3 is TGTGCCAGCAGTCCTATGACAGGCCCTAACTATGGCTACACCTTC. Translating gives CASSPMTGPNYGYTF.

Turning to this clone: Relative to the germline gene, one junction end is altered; a read error may explain this. The chain is built from TRBV7-7 and TRBJ2-1; 11 bases align to TRBD2. The CDR3 is 16 residues long. From germline, CDR1 is SSHAT and CDR2 FNYEAQ (reference sequence). The CDR3 bases are TGTGCTAGCAGCGTCGGGCTAGCGGGAGGTTGGGGTGAGCAGTTCTTC. Residues: CASSVGLAGGWGEQFF.

The rearrangement uses TRBV5-5 and TRBJ2-1; no clear D gene. Germline loops: CDR1 SGHKS, CDR2 YYEKEE (reference sequence). Trimming cost V 2 bases and J 0 bases, with 15 bases left between them. This CDR3 has 17 amino acids. In nucleotides, the CDR3 is TGTGCCAGCAGCTTAGCGCCTACACTTAGCTCCTACAATGAGCAGTTCTTC. Its translation is CASSLAPTLSSYNEQFF.

The chain employs TRBV11-3 and TRBJ2-4; D is unresolved. CDR3 size: 15 residues. Germline CDR1 is SGHNT and CDR2 is YENEEA. The V gene lost 6 bases and the J gene lost 0 bases, with 12 bases spanning the gap. In nucleotides, the CDR3 is TGTGCCAGCAGTAACATCCGTACAGCCAAAAACATTCAGTACTTC. It encodes CASSNIRTAKNIQYF.

As concerns this clone: Other DNA variants within this sample encode the same CDR3. The chain is built from TRBV7-9 and TRBJ2-2, with unresolved D. The V end was cut by 5 bases, the J end by 3 bases, with 4 bases between. CDR3 size: 12 residues. CDR1 is SEHNR and CDR2 is FQNEAQ in the germline V gene (reference sequence). The CDR3, as DNA: TGTGCCAGCAGCCCAGACACCGGGGAGCTGTTTTTT. Protein product: CASSPDTGELFF.

The chain recombines TRBV6-5 with TRBJ2-3, with D possibly matching TRBD2 (6 bases). The germline V and J ends were trimmed by 3 bases and 6 bases, with 13 bases remaining between them. This CDR3 is built from 14 residues. The germline gives CDR1 MNHEY, CDR2 SVGAGI. The CDR3 region has the DNA TGTGCCAGCAGTTATCGTGGGGGGTTCGATACGCAGTATTTT. This gives the protein CASSYRGGFDTQYF.

J is TRBJ2-3 and V is TRBV5-5, with D perhaps matching TRBD2 (5 bases). Germline values: CDR1 SGHKS, CDR2 YYEKEE (reference sequence). The CDR3 contains 14 residues. V gave up 0 bases and J gave up 3 bases, with 8 bases separating them. CDR3: CASSLAGWTDTQYF. The CDR3 nucleotides are TGTGCCAGCAGCTTGGCGGGATGGACAGATACGCAGTATTTT.

V usage is TRBV7-2 and J usage is TRBJ2-7, with TRBD2 as a possible D gene (6 bases). Germline CDR1 is SGHTA and CDR2 is FQGNSA. The length of the CDR3 is 15 residues. The V gene lost 0 bases and the J gene lost 3 bases, with 12 bases spanning the gap. CDR3 region: CASSLAGTAYYEQYF. DNA of the CDR3: TGTGCCAGCAGCTTAGCCGGGACTGCCTACTACGAGCAGTACTTC.

This clone came up a few times. The J gene is TRBJ2-5, the V gene TRBV11-2, with TRBD1 matching over 7 bases. Germline-derived CDR1 and CDR2 are SGHAT and FQNNGV. The CDR3 runs 12 residues. Trimming removed 5 bases from V and 3 bases from J; junction bases left unmatched: 0. This CDR3 is CASSTGEETQYF. In nucleotides, the CDR3 is TGTGCCAGCAGCACAGGGGAAGAGACCCAGTACTTC.

V and J are TRBV11-3 and TRBJ1-3, with D possibly TRBD1 on 5 matching bases. Germline CDR1 SGHNT, CDR2 YENEEA. This CDR3 is built from 14 residues. V was clipped by 5 bases and J by 3 bases, with 11 bases between them. CDR3 DNA sequence: TGTGCCAGCAGCCAAGGGACTTATGGAAACACCATATATTTT. It encodes CASSQGTYGNTIYF.

The chain couples TRBV28 to TRBJ2-4, with D tentatively TRBD2 (5 bases). V was clipped by 4 bases and J by 7 bases, with 14 bases between them. Germline CDR1 MDHEN, CDR2 SYDVKM. The CDR3 totals 14 residues. CDR3 residues: CASSSPGSKNIQYF. The DNA for the CDR3 is TGTGCCAGCAGTTCCCCGGGGTCAAAGAACATTCAGTACTTC.

This chain joins TRBV15 and TRBJ2-1, with 9 bases aligning to TRBD1. V was pared by 1 base and J by 4 bases, with 5 bases of the junction left unmatched. Germline V gene lookup returns CDR1 LNHNV and CDR2 YYDKDF (reference sequence). CDR3 length equals 16 residues. CDR3 in DNA: TGTGCCACCAGCAGAGGGGGACAGGGTATATACAATGAGCAGTTCTTC. It encodes CATSRGGQGIYNEQFF.

The chain joins TRBV7-2 to TRBJ2-7, with D maybe TRBD1 (6 bases). CDR1 SGHTA and CDR2 FQGNSA come from the germline V gene. The CDR3 is made up of 14 amino acids. Trimming left V 2 bases short and J 2 bases short, with 10 bases between. This CDR3 is CASSLSRDTYEQYF. CDR3 sequence (DNA): TGTGCCAGCAGCTTAAGTCGGGACACCTACGAGCAGTACTTC.

This clone came up a few times. V usage is TRBV7-3 and J usage is TRBJ2-1; 9 bases fit TRBD2. Germline V CDR1 and CDR2: SGHTA, FQGTGA. The CDR3 is made up of 18 amino acids. Unmatched junction bases numbered 10, after V lost 1 base and J lost 3 bases. The CDR3 here is CASSLRLGREGHYNEQFF. CDR3 DNA: TGTGCCAGCAGCTTAAGGTTGGGGCGGGAGGGCCACTACAATGAGCAGTTCTTC.

The V and J genes are TRBV5-1 and TRBJ2-1; 8 positions match TRBD2. J was trimmed by 4 bases and V by 7 bases; bases with no gene match: 7. The CDR3 totals 14 residues. Germline V CDR1 and CDR2: SGHRS, YFSETQ. CDR3 coding DNA: TGCGCCAGCTCACCGGGACTAGTTTACAATGAGCAGTTCTTC. Its protein is CASSPGLVYNEQFF.

A few counts support this clone. The rearrangement uses TRBV28 and TRBJ1-5; a weak D match, TRBD1 (5 bases). CDR1 is MDHEN and CDR2 is SYDVKM in the germline V gene. This CDR3 spans 15 amino acids. Trimming removed 8 bases at V and 0 bases at J, with 14 bases between. In DNA form, the CDR3 reads TGTGCCAGCCTCGACAGACGTCTTAGCAATCAGCCCCAGCATTTT. It codes for CASLDRRLSNQPQHF.

The gene calls are TRBV7-9 and TRBJ1-5, with a weak D call TRBD1 (6 bases). Trimming took 5 bases from V and 9 from J, leaving 14 bases between them. The CDR3 runs 13 residues. The V gene's germline CDR1 is SEHNR and CDR2 FQNEAQ (reference sequence). The CDR3 bases are TGTGCCAGCAGCCCCGAAGGGGGGGGGCCCCAGCATTTT. This gives the protein CASSPEGGGPQHF.

This clone was seen a few times. V and J are TRBV7-6 and TRBJ2-7, with TRBD2 matching over 9 bases. The CDR3 spans 16 residues. The germline gives CDR1 SGHVS, CDR2 FNYEAQ. With 1 base clipped from V and 1 base from J, the junction kept 5 bases outside the gene matches. The chain's CDR3 is CASSLGGGGVSYEQYF. CDR3 bases: TGTGCCAGCAGCTTAGGGGGCGGGGGGGTTTCCTACGAGCAGTACTTC. The full variable domain, with the rest looked up from reference TRBV7-6 and TRBJ2-7, is GAGVSQSPRYKVTKRGQDVALRCDPISGHVSLYWYRQALGQGPEFLTYFNYEAQQDKSGLPNDRFSAERPEGSISTLTIQRTEQRDSAMYRCASSLGGGGVSYEQYFGPGTRLTVT.

The chain joins TRBV18 to TRBJ1-3, with D maybe TRBD1 (5 bases). The CDR3 is made up of 14 amino acids. V gave up 0 bases and J gave up 8 bases, with 11 bases separating them. CDR1 is KGHSH and CDR2 is LQKENI in the germline V gene. This CDR3 reads CASSPPGSRDTIYF. The CDR3 nucleotides read TGTGCCAGCTCACCACCGGGCAGCAGGGACACCATATATTTT.

The table lists this clone with a few counts. V is TRBV2 and J is TRBJ1-1; tentatively, D is TRBD1 (6 bases). Germline values: CDR1 SNHLY, CDR2 FYNNEI. The CDR3 extends over 14 amino acids. The ends were cut back, 5 bases at V and 4 bases at J, with 14 bases in the middle. The CDR3 protein is CASSPQGSFTEAFF. The DNA of the CDR3 is TGTGCCAGCAGTCCTCAGGGGTCTTTCACTGAAGCTTTCTTT.

This chain uses TRBV7-3 with TRBJ1-3; D is ambiguous. CDR1 is SGHTA and CDR2 is FQGTGA in the germline V gene. Between the trimmed V and J ends, which lost 5 bases and 0 bases, there was a span of 23 bases. There are 19 residues in the CDR3. The CDR3 DNA is TGTGCCAGCAGCCCCGGGGAGAAGGAAGGACCAAGCTCTGGAAACACCATATATTTT. This codes for CASSPGEKEGPSSGNTIYF.

The chain uses TRBV7-9 and TRBJ2-1, with 10 bases aligning to TRBD2. The CDR3 consists of 17 residues. V was clipped by 2 bases and J by 1 base; unmatched bases: 5. CDR1 SEHNR and CDR2 FQNEAQ come from the germline V gene (reference sequence). CDR3 coding DNA: TGTGCCAGCAGCTTAACCCCGACTAGCGGGTCCTACAATGAGCAGTTCTTC. This codes for CASSLTPTSGSYNEQFF. Looking up the rest from reference TRBV7-9 and TRBJ2-1 gives the full variable domain: DTGVSQNPRHKITKRGQNVTFRCDPISEHNRLYWYRQTLGQGPEFLTYFQNEAQLEKSRLLSDRFSAERPKGSFSTLEIQRTEQGDSAMYLCASSLTPTSGSYNEQFFGPGTRLTVL.

The rearrangement uses TRBV7-9 and TRBJ1-1; the D gene is possibly TRBD1 (5 bases). Trimming removed 3 bases from V and 0 bases from J, with 11 bases in between. Germline loops: CDR1 SEHNR, CDR2 FQNEAQ (reference sequence). This CDR3 is built from 15 residues. CDR3 loop: CASSLGDLMNTEAFF. The CDR3 DNA reads as TGTGCCAGCAGCTTGGGGGACTTAATGAACACTGAAGCTTTCTTT.

The V gene is TRBV7-2, the J gene TRBJ2-1, with 10 bases identical to TRBD2. Per the germline V gene, CDR1 is SGHTA and CDR2 is FQGNSA. V lost 1 base and J lost 3; bases outside the gene matches: 0. This CDR3 has 15 residues. CDR3 DNA: TGTGCCAGCAGCTTAGGGACTAGCGGCTACAATGAGCAGTTCTTC. Amino acids: CASSLGTSGYNEQFF.

V and J are TRBV10-1 and TRBJ2-3; D not certain. Per the germline V gene, CDR1 is WNHNN and CDR2 is SYGVQD (reference sequence). V shed 0 bases and J shed 2 bases, with 12 bases lying between them. The CDR3 has 16 amino acids. The CDR3 DNA follows: TGCGCCAGCAGTGAGTCAGCCGGCGGCCACACAGATACGCAGTATTTT. Translation gives CASSESAGGHTDTQYF.

The chain recombines TRBV7-9 with TRBJ2-1; 13 bases agree with TRBD2. The V gene end was trimmed by 3 bases and the J gene end by 6 bases; junction bases not matched to a gene: 2. The CDR3 loop spans 15 amino acids. Germline V CDR1 and CDR2: SEHNR, FQNEAQ (reference sequence). For the CDR3, the DNA is TGTGCCAGCAGCTTGGGACTAGCGGGAATCAATGAGCAGTTCTTC. Encoded protein: CASSLGLAGINEQFF.